The following is a TCR beta chain sequence with its context. What it binds is unknown. CDR1 is SGDLS and CDR2 is YYNGEE in the germline V gene. This CDR3 contains 12 residues. Trimming stripped 3 bases from V and 7 bases from J, with 10 bases between. This specimen comes from a study of shared clonotypes between healthy human individuals. Terminally differentiated effector memory CD45RA+ cells were excluded by CCR7 positive selection of CD45RO-negative cells. The donors, all of them Caucasian adults, lived in Nashville, Tennessee. The study's findings and limits: Memory subsets generally showed lower estimated richness than naive subsets. The study drew on few donors, limiting represented genetic and exposure-history diversity.

Study processing details: ImmunoSEQ yielded junction-only sequences lacking quality scores, so filtering differed. The assay was immunoSEQ multiplex PCR, and TCRdb's table has in-frame clones only and misses some. For V, J and clone size, that table is used; D and trimming come from the DNA. Of about 2.1 million clones listed, 85% to 95% are singletons. This sequence was found in a young man in good health. Some clones in this sample may be carry-over from other donors' samples. The specimen was naive CD8+ T cells from PBMCs. The chain uses TRBV9 and TRBJ1-1; no definite D call. CDR3 in amino acids: CASSEGPSEAFF. The CDR3 bases are TGTGCCAGCAGCGAGGGTCCCAGTGAAGCTTTCTTT.